This record concerns one T cell receptor beta chain sequence. Clones were read by immunoSEQ multiplex PCR, and TCRdb kept only the in-frame ones, dropping some. The top ten hold around 5.5% of the sample, which has around 310,000 clones, about 90% seen once. This CDR3 contains 13 residues. The V end was cut by 3 bases, the J end by 6 bases, with 10 bases between. CDR1 and CDR2 from the germline V gene are LGHNT and FRNRAP. This entry is derived from a study of Ad26.COV2.S vaccination and SARS-CoV-2 variants. The treatment: approximately 18 received Ad26.COV2.S at low or high dose, single or two shots; several received placebo; per-sample allocation not given. Day 63 after the first vaccine or placebo injection was the time point for sampling. An Ad26 vector expressing Wuhan-strain SARS-CoV-2 spike constituted the vaccine.

The gene calls are TRBV12-5 and TRBJ2-3, with D perhaps TRBD2 (5 bases). The clonotype comes from a person aged 18-60 years who received the Ad26.COV2.S COVID-19 vaccine or a placebo. The sample consisted of peripheral blood, taken in a trial of Ad26.COV2.S vaccine versus placebo. CDR3 DNA: TGTGCTAGTGGTTTTGGGGAGACCGATACGCAGTATTTT. Residues: CASGFGETDTQYF.